This T cell receptor (beta chain) came from a study of ipilimumab plus nivolumab after autologous stem cell transplantation. General study results and limits: Per the authors, repertoire, Treg and microbiota data justify further study.

Repertoires were generated with immunoSEQ multiplex PCR, while TCRdb's copy carries only in-frame clones and drops some. The sample shows around 19,000 clones, around 80% of them seen only once. To note about this clone: The antigen remains undetermined.

Checkpoint therapy with ipilimumab 1 mg/kg began 14 to 28 days after transplant. Dosing: nivolumab 3 mg/kg IV, weeks 1, 4, 7, 10, then every two weeks to week 26. The TCR comes from a male donor with diffuse large B-cell lymphoma. Sequenced material: PBMCs, taken in a trial of ipilimumab plus nivolumab as post-transplant consolidation.

The CDR3 here is CASISGLESSGNTIYF. CDR3 nucleotides: TGTGCCAGTATCTCTGGACTGGAAAGCTCTGGAAACACCATATATTTT. The chain has TRBV19 and TRBJ1-3; no definite D call. Germline-derived CDR1 and CDR2 are LNHDA and SQIVND (reference sequence). The germline V and J ends were trimmed by 7 bases and 0 bases, with 16 bases remaining between them. The CDR3 loop spans 16 amino acids.